Below are 23 T cell receptor beta chains sequenced from a single sample in a study of blood T cell repertoires in COVID-19. Produced via immunoSEQ multiplex PCR; TCRdb's table is partial and in-frame only. Here the sample spans about 180,000 clones, about 82% being singletons. Sequenced input: peripheral blood. The receptors originated from a man aged 70 or older with active or convalescent COVID-19.

The rearrangement links TRBV18 to TRBJ1-1, with D maybe TRBD1 (6 bases). Between the trimmed V and J ends, which lost 0 bases and 11 bases, there was a span of 10 bases. This CDR3 contains 12 residues. Looked up from germline, CDR1 is KGHSH and CDR2 is LQKENI. CDR3: CASSPPGGSAFF. The CDR3 nucleotides are TGTGCCAGCTCACCACCAGGGGGAAGCGCTTTCTTT.

The genes are TRBV5-6 and TRBJ1-1; TRBD1 agrees at 8 bases. J lost 5 bases, V lost 0 bases, and 3 bases had no gene match. This CDR3 is built from 14 residues. CDR1 and CDR2 from the germline V gene are SGHDT and YYEEEE. CDR3 sequence: CASSLAQGATEAFF. The CDR3, as DNA: TGTGCCAGCAGCTTGGCCCAGGGGGCTACTGAAGCTTTCTTT.

The genes are TRBV5-1 and TRBJ2-3; D is unresolved. The length of the CDR3 is 15 residues. CDR1 is SGHRS, CDR2 YFSETQ, per germline. Deletions cut 0 bases from V and 3 bases from J, with 11 bases between. Here the CDR3 reads CASSLGYAGTDTQYF. CDR3 bases: TGCGCCAGCAGCTTGGGCTACGCCGGGACAGATACGCAGTATTTT.

The CDR3 reads CASSQGGDRLGYGYTF. The CDR3 region has the DNA TGCGCCAGCAGCCAAGGCGGGGACAGGTTAGGCTATGGCTACACCTTC. V gene TRBV4-1 combines with J gene TRBJ1-2; 8 bases align to TRBD1. CDR3 length equals 16 residues. J was trimmed by 4 bases and V by 1 base; bases with no gene match: 8. Germline V gives CDR1 MGHRA, CDR2 YSYEKL.

The V gene is TRBV4-3, the J gene TRBJ1-5, with a weak D call TRBD1 (6 bases). The length of the CDR3 is 15 residues. Germline CDR1 LGHNA, CDR2 YSLEER. Trimming removed 0 bases from V and 5 bases from J, with 11 bases in between. In DNA, the CDR3 is TGCGCCAGCAGCCAAGATTCCAGGGGCCATCAGCCCCAGCATTTT. Its protein is CASSQDSRGHQPQHF.

This chain uses TRBV6-5 with TRBJ1-4; D remains unclear. Germline V gives CDR1 MNHEY, CDR2 SVGAGI. V dropped 6 bases and J dropped 5 bases, with 10 bases sitting between them. The CDR3 spans 13 residues. The DNA of the CDR3 is TGTGCCAGCAGGCGGGGAAAAAATGAAAAACTGTTTTTT. Translation: CASRRGKNEKLFF.

The gene calls are TRBV6-2 or TRBV6-3 and TRBJ1-1; D gene ambiguous. From germline, CDR1 is MNHEY and CDR2 SVGEGT. This CDR3 has 13 amino acids. The V gene lost 5 bases and the J gene lost 2 bases, with 9 bases spanning the gap. CDR3 sequence reads: CASSVAENTEAFF. As DNA, the CDR3 is TGTGCCAGCAGTGTCGCGGAAAACACTGAAGCTTTCTTT.

The V call is TRBV5-5, the J call TRBJ1-1; maybe TRBD1 (5 bases). The CDR3 length is 16 residues. The germline gives CDR1 SGHKS, CDR2 YYEKEE (reference sequence). Trimming removed 7 bases at V and 1 base at J, with 20 bases between. DNA for the CDR3: TGTGCCAGCCTTAATTGGGAGGCAGGGAGGAACACTGAAGCTTTCTTT. This gives the protein CASLNWEAGRNTEAFF.

The chain combines TRBV12-3 or TRBV12-4 with TRBJ1-2, with D perhaps TRBD1 (6 bases). V lost 7 bases and J lost 6, with 9 bases in between. There are 11 residues in the CDR3. For the CDR3, the DNA is TGTGCCAGCACGGGGGGCAATGGCTACACCTTC. Residues: CASTGGNGYTF.

This clone appeared once. This sequence joins TRBV30 and TRBJ2-7; D is unclear. The germline V gene has CDR1 GTSNPN and CDR2 SVGIG (reference sequence). The CDR3 loop spans 14 amino acids. Trimming stripped 2 bases from V and 2 bases from J, with 13 bases between. The CDR3 bases are TGTGCCTGGAGTACCCACAGAGCTCCCTACGAGCAGTACTTC. Amino acid sequence: CAWSTHRAPYEQYF.

The V gene is TRBV6-5, the J gene TRBJ1-6, with D unresolved. Germline CDR1 and CDR2: MNHEY and SVGAGI. The CDR3 consists of 13 residues. The ends were cut back, 6 bases at V and 6 bases at J, with 9 bases in the middle. The CDR3 region is CASRPGPNSPLHF. For the CDR3, the DNA is TGTGCCAGCAGACCTGGGCCTAATTCACCCCTCCACTTT.

J is TRBJ2-3 and V is TRBV27; maybe TRBD1 (5 bases). The V end lost 6 bases, the J end lost 1 base, and 8 bases lay between the germline ends. The CDR3 is made up of 13 amino acids. The germline V gene has CDR1 MNHEY and CDR2 SMNVEV (reference sequence). The CDR3 is CASREGGTDTQYF. The CDR3 nucleotides are TGTGCCAGCAGGGAAGGGGGCACAGATACGCAGTATTTT.

This chain links TRBV2 with TRBJ2-2; possibly TRBD1 for D (6 bases). Germline V gene lookup returns CDR1 SNHLY and CDR2 FYNNEI. CDR3 length: 14 amino acids. The V and J ends lost 7 bases and 2 bases respectively, with 11 bases between them. The CDR3 DNA sequence: TGTGCCAGCATGGACAGAAGCAACACCGGGGAGCTGTTTTTT. Translation: CASMDRSNTGELFF.

This chain connects TRBV18 to TRBJ2-3; TRBD2 matches 12 bases. Germline trimming cut 5 bases from V and 3 bases from J; bases unmatched to any gene: 6. The germline V gene has CDR1 KGHSH and CDR2 LQKENI. The CDR3 contains 16 residues. CDR3 residues: CASSSLAGGPTDTQYF. CDR3 in DNA: TGTGCCAGCTCATCCCTAGCGGGAGGGCCGACAGATACGCAGTATTTT.

The chain has TRBV4-2 and TRBJ1-1, with D perhaps TRBD1 (5 bases). V was clipped by 0 bases and J by 6 bases, with 14 bases between them. This CDR3 spans 15 amino acids. The germline gives CDR1 LGHNA, CDR2 YNFKEQ. The CDR3 region is CASSQEGGVTSEAFF. CDR3 bases: TGTGCCAGCAGCCAAGAGGGGGGAGTGACCTCTGAAGCTTTCTTT.

A single count supports this clone. The chain links TRBV29-1 to TRBJ1-2, with 7 bases identical to TRBD1. Germline V CDR1 and CDR2: SQVTM, ANQGSEA. This CDR3 contains 13 residues. J gave up 8 bases and V 2 bases, and 8 bases lay outside the gene matches. The CDR3 DNA is TGCAGCGTTGAAAGGGACAGTCTACGCGGCTACACCTTC. This encodes CSVERDSLRGYTF. The full variable domain, its missing parts supplied by reference TRBV29-1 and TRBJ1-2, is SAVISQKPSRDICQRGTSLTIQCQVDSQVTMMFWYRQQPGQSLTLIATANQGSEATYESGFVIDKFPISRPNLTFSTLTVSNMSPEDSSIYLCSVERDSLRGYTFGSGTRLTVV.

This chain's CDR3 is CASSLPNPTAYGYTF. Here the CDR3 DNA reads TGTGCCAGCAGCTTACCGAACCCAACAGCCTATGGCTACACCTTC. The V gene is TRBV7-2, the J gene TRBJ1-2; D gene uncertain. V lost 2 bases, J lost 4 bases, and 14 bases lay in between. The CDR3 totals 15 residues. Germline V gene sequence: CDR1 SGHTA, CDR2 FQGNSA.

This clone was seen more than once but under ten times. The gene calls are TRBV5-4 and TRBJ1-2; D uncertain. The CDR3 has 13 residues. The germline V gene encodes CDR1 SGHNT and CDR2 YYREEE (reference sequence). V was trimmed by 4 bases and J by 1 base, leaving 8 bases between them. The CDR3 nucleotides read TGTGCCAGCAGCAAGTTACTTAACTATGGCTACACCTTC. It codes for CASSKLLNYGYTF.

This chain uses TRBV2 with TRBJ1-4, with D unclear. Germline V gene data show CDR1 as SNHLY and CDR2 as FYNNEI. V was clipped by 8 bases and J by 4 bases, with 14 bases between them. CDR3 size: 14 residues. CDR3 DNA: TGTGCCAGCTTGTCAGATCAGAATAATGAAAAACTGTTTTTT. The encoded protein is CASLSDQNNEKLFF.

The chain employs TRBV19 and TRBJ1-5; no clear D. Per germline, CDR1 LNHDA and CDR2 SQIVND (reference sequence). This CDR3 spans 10 amino acids. The V and J ends lost 8 bases and 7 bases respectively, with 6 bases between them. CDR3 coding DNA: TGTGCCAGTGGAGGGCAGCCCCAGCATTTT. Translation: CASGGQPQHF.

The table lists this clone with a few counts. The chain uses TRBV9 and TRBJ1-1; TRBD1 might be the D (6 bases). Trimming shortened V by 3 bases and J by 3 bases, and 18 bases separated the two germline ends. The CDR3 is made up of 16 amino acids. Germline assignment: CDR1 SGDLS and CDR2 YYNGEE. CDR3 sequence (DNA): TGTGCCAGCAGCGCGACTCCTACAGGGCCCGACACTGAAGCTTTCTTT. It translates to CASSATPTGPDTEAFF.

The rearrangement links TRBV3-1 (or the pseudogene TRBV3-2) to TRBJ1-2; 11 nucleotides align to TRBD1. CDR3 length: 13 amino acids. Germline V lookup: CDR1 LGHDT, CDR2 YNNKEL (reference sequence). V gave up 5 bases and J gave up 7 bases; unmatched junction bases: 3. Here the CDR3 reads CASSWTGGGGYTF. CDR3 DNA: TGTGCCAGCAGCTGGACAGGGGGCGGTGGCTACACCTTC.

The V gene is TRBV19, the J gene TRBJ2-1; a possible D gene is TRBD1 (6 bases). V lost 11 bases to trimming and J lost 6 bases, with 20 bases between them. Germline-derived CDR1 and CDR2 are LNHDA and SQIVND (reference sequence). CDR3 length: 14 amino acids. CDR3 amino acids: CASKGDPKINEQFF. The CDR3 region has the DNA TGTGCCTCTAAGGGGGACCCCAAAATCAATGAGCAGTTCTTC.